The present T cell receptor beta chain was sequenced within a study of blood T cell repertoires in COVID-19. This CDR3 region has 16 residues. TCRdb's copy holds only in-frame clones and misses some; the assay was immunoSEQ multiplex PCR. Here the sample spans 70,000 to 85,000 clones, roughly 86% being singletons. This chain links TRBV21-1 with TRBJ2-4; the table's D call TRBD2 went unverified against the DNA. TRBV21-1 is flagged as a pseudogene. The sequence was collected from a human donor in a cohort sampled during active COVID-19. What was sequenced was peripheral blood. As DNA, the CDR3 is TGTGCCAGCAGCTCCCCGGACTGTTCTGCCAAAAACATTCAGTACTTC. Protein: CASSSPDCSAKNIQYF.